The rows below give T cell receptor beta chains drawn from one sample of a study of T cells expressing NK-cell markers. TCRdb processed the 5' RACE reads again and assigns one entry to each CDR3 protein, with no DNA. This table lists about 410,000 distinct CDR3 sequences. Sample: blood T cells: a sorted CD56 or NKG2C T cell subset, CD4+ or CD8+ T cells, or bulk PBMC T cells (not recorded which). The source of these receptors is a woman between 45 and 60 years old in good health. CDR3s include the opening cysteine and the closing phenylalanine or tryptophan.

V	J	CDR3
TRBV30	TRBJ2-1	CAWSPMTSGDNNEQFF
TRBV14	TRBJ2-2	CASSPKATGELFF
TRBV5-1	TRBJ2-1	CASSLVGTSLGNEQFF
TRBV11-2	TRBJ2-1	CASSPLAGADEQFF
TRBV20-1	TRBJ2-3	CSALGGGRSDTQYF
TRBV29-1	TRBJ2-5	CSLPGRGETQYF
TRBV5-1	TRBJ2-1	CASSRGLLAGSSYNEQFF
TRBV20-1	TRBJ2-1	CSAREGQREQFF
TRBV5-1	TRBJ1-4	CASSLGSPGASEKLFF
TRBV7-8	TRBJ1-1	CASSIKGNTEAFF
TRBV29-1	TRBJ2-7	CSVEGPRTSSASSYEQYF
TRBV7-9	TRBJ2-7	CASRRDGEQYF
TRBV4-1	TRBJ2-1	CASSHASGREGEQFF
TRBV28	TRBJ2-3	CASSALGGSTDTQYF
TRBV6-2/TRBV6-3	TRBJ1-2	CASRPPRDRGGGYTF
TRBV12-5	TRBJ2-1	CASGLVVGLAGGPSYNEQFF
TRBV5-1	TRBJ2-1	CASSLTSGLNEQFF